These 32 T cell receptor beta chains were sequenced from one sample in a study of identical twins. TCRdb itself ran the 5' RACE reads through MiXCR, one entry per CDR3 protein. This sample has 400,000 to 550,000 distinct CDR3 sequences; more than 13% occur once, and the top ten carry 0.98%. The same data also contributed to another study, on yellow fever vaccine responses in identical twins.

The material sequenced was CD4+ T cells sorted from blood. These receptor sequences come from a woman aged 18-30 years in good health.

The genes are TRBV5-1 and TRBJ2-7; 11 bases fit TRBD1. The CDR3 spans 15 residues. Germline values: CDR1 SGHRS, CDR2 YFSETQ. The J segment lost 5 bases and the V segment lost 3 bases, leaving 7 bases of the junction unmatched. This chain's CDR3 is CASSSVGTGGNEQYF. Here the CDR3 DNA reads TGCGCCAGCAGCTCGGTGGGGACAGGGGGGAACGAGCAGTACTTC.

This clonotype showed up many times. This sequence joins TRBV6-2 or TRBV6-3 and TRBJ2-7; weak D call: TRBD2 (5 bases). V gave up 6 bases and J gave up 2 bases, with 17 bases separating them. The CDR3 contains 15 residues. CDR1 and CDR2 from the germline V gene are MNHEY and SVGEGT. CDR3 amino acids: CASRTLAGLTYEQYF. CDR3 in DNA: TGTGCCAGCAGAACTCTAGCCGGCCTTACCTACGAGCAGTACTTC.

This clonotype appeared a few times. The rearrangement links TRBV6-1 to TRBJ1-4, with D maybe TRBD1 (5 bases). The ends were cut back, 6 bases at V and 4 bases at J, with 12 bases in the middle. The CDR3 totals 14 residues. Per germline, CDR1 MNHNS and CDR2 SASEGT. CDR3 coding DNA: TGTGCCAGCAGAGACCGGGACGTTAATGAAAAACTGTTTTTT. Residues: CASRDRDVNEKLFF.

The chain combines TRBV18 with TRBJ2-7; 9 bases match TRBD1. Unmatched junction bases numbered 12, after V lost 3 bases and J lost 6 bases. The CDR3 has 16 residues. Germline lookup yields CDR1 KGHSH and CDR2 LQKENI. CDR3 sequence: CASSPQAGTGTCEQYF. The CDR3 nucleotides are TGTGCCAGCTCACCTCAAGCAGGGACAGGGACCTGCGAGCAGTACTTC.

This clonotype appeared a few times. The DNA for the CDR3 is TGTGCCAGCAGCACCAAAAAATGTCGGGCTAGTTTAGGGTGCGAGCAGTACTTC. Protein sequence: CASSTKKCRASLGCEQYF. The rearrangement joins TRBV21-1 to TRBJ2-7; TRBD2 reflects the table's D call only, with no check against the DNA. TRBV21-1 counts as a pseudogene. CDR3 length: 18 amino acids.

This clonotype was seen only a few times. The V and J genes are TRBV28 and TRBJ2-5; 11 positions agree with TRBD1. Germline CDR1 and CDR2: MDHEN and SYDVKM. J lost 6 bases, V lost 7 bases, and 16 bases had no gene match. This CDR3 is built from 17 residues. The CDR3 protein is CASIPRRRTGGGKTQYF. The CDR3 nucleotides read TGTGCCAGCATCCCCAGGCGCCGGACAGGGGGCGGAAAGACCCAGTACTTC.

The gene calls are TRBV30 and TRBJ2-1; 7 bases match TRBD1. Germline values: CDR1 GTSNPN, CDR2 SVGIG (reference sequence). Losses at the gene ends were 2 bases for V and 0 bases for J; bases not matched to a gene: 1. The CDR3 has 14 amino acids. The CDR3 spells CAWSRQGSYNEQFF. Written as DNA, the CDR3 is TGTGCCTGGAGTCGACAGGGCTCCTACAATGAGCAGTTCTTC.

There are a few counts of this clonotype. V is TRBV4-3 and J is TRBJ2-7; a weak D match, TRBD1 (6 bases). CDR1 and CDR2 from the germline V gene are LGHNA and YSLEER. The ends were cut back, 3 bases at V and 0 bases at J, with 9 bases in the middle. This CDR3 region has 14 residues. This chain's CDR3 is CASSHLTGSYEQYF. The CDR3 coding sequence is TGCGCCAGCAGCCACTTGACAGGCTCCTACGAGCAGTACTTC.

This clonotype has a handful of counts. The chain carries TRBV3-1 and TRBJ2-5, with 12 bases lining up with TRBD2. The germline V gene encodes CDR1 LGHDT and CDR2 YNNKEL (reference sequence). Trimming at V came to 0 bases and at J to 5 bases, leaving 7 bases not matched to a gene. The CDR3 runs 17 residues. The CDR3 sequence: CASSQEASGRAVETQYF. CDR3 DNA: TGTGCCAGCAGCCAAGAGGCTAGCGGGAGGGCTGTGGAGACCCAGTACTTC.

This clonotype was found a few times. This chain links TRBV28 with TRBJ2-7; D might be TRBD1 (6 bases). Germline loops: CDR1 MDHEN, CDR2 SYDVKM. This CDR3 region has 15 residues. The V and J ends lost 6 bases and 3 bases respectively, with 18 bases between them. This CDR3 is CASRPGTTANYEQYF. CDR3 DNA sequence: TGTGCCAGCAGACCCGGGACAACGGCCAACTACGAGCAGTACTTC.

The chain carries TRBV7-2 and TRBJ2-5; D remains ambiguous. The germline V and J ends were trimmed by 5 bases and 7 bases, with 14 bases remaining between them. The CDR3 spans 13 residues. Germline V gene lookup returns CDR1 SGHTA and CDR2 FQGNSA. CDR3 loop: CASSARARGTQYF. CDR3 sequence (DNA): TGTGCCAGCAGCGCGAGAGCCCGTGGGACCCAGTACTTC. Variable domain in full (rest from reference TRBV7-2 and TRBJ2-5): GAGVSQSPSNKVTEKGKDVELRCDPISGHTALYWYRQSLGQGLEFLIYFQGNSAPDKSGLPSDRFSAERTGGSVSTLTIQRTQQEDSAVYLCASSARARGTQYFGPGTRLLVL.

This clonotype occurred many times. The chain couples TRBV12-3 or TRBV12-4 to TRBJ2-2; 8 positions agree with TRBD1. The CDR3 runs 15 residues. The junction had 4 bases not matched to a gene; V was cut back by 3 bases and J by 4 bases. The CDR3 DNA reads as TGTGCCAGCAGTTTGGGCAGGGGGCCCACCGGGGAGCTGTTTTTT. The encoded protein is CASSLGRGPTGELFF.

The rearrangement joins TRBV5-1 to TRBJ2-6; D gene ambiguous. The V end was cut by 4 bases, the J end by 0 bases, with 14 bases between. This CDR3 has 17 residues. The germline CDR1 and CDR2 sequences are SGHRS and YFSETQ. CDR3 region: CASSTGEVGSGANVLTF. CDR3 DNA: TGCGCCAGCAGCACCGGTGAGGTGGGCTCTGGGGCCAACGTCCTGACTTTC.

The chain is built from TRBV21-1 and TRBJ1-4; TRBD1, the table's D call, lacks a check against the DNA. TRBV21-1 is designated a pseudogene. The CDR3 is 14 amino acids. The CDR3 region is CASSKGYRDEKLFF. In nucleotides, the CDR3 is TGTGCCAGCAGCAAAGGGTACAGGGATGAAAAACTGTTTTTT.

In this sample, this clonotype turned up a few times. The V gene is TRBV27, the J gene TRBJ2-3; TRBD1 matches at 9 bases. CDR1 MNHEY and CDR2 SMNVEV come from the germline V gene (reference sequence). V shed 4 bases, J shed 8 bases, and the junction held 16 bases outside the gene matches. This CDR3 is built from 17 residues. Here the CDR3 DNA reads TGTGCCAGCAGTTCCACAAGACTTACGACAGGGGGTTCTACGCAGTATTTT. The encoded protein is CASSSTRLTTGGSTQYF.

CDR3 coding DNA: TGTGCCAGCAGTTCAGGACTAGCGGGGAGGGGTGTGTGGCAGTACTTC. Protein sequence: CASSSGLAGRGVWQYF. This chain connects TRBV28 to TRBJ2-7, with 12 nucleotides matching TRBD2. V dropped 4 bases and J dropped 9; count of bases not matched to a gene: 13. The CDR3 loop spans 16 amino acids. CDR1 is MDHEN, CDR2 SYDVKM, per germline.

This sequence joins TRBV10-3 and TRBJ2-2; 9 bases map to TRBD1. The CDR3 covers 13 residues. After removal of 6 bases from V and 6 bases from J, the junction contained 2 bases not matched to a gene. Per the germline V gene, CDR1 is ENHRY and CDR2 is SYGVKD. CDR3 DNA: TGTGCCATCAGCGGGACAGGGTCCGGGGAGCTGTTTTTT. It translates to CAISGTGSGELFF.

The rearrangement links TRBV5-1 to TRBJ2-7; no clear D. Germline V CDR1 and CDR2: SGHRS, YFSETQ. The V and J ends lost 4 bases and 3 bases respectively, with 14 bases between them. This CDR3 contains 14 residues. Here the CDR3 reads CASSRPDGNYEQYF. CDR3 nucleotides: TGCGCCAGCAGCCGGCCGGACGGAAACTACGAGCAGTACTTC.

The chain is built from TRBV6-5 and TRBJ1-2; tentative D call: TRBD1 (5 bases). The germline V gene encodes CDR1 MNHEY and CDR2 SVGAGI. V gave up 2 bases and J gave up 7 bases, with 14 bases separating them. The CDR3 loop spans 14 amino acids. CDR3: CASSYTRGRSGYTF. CDR3 DNA: TGTGCCAGCAGTTACACCCGGGGACGTTCTGGCTACACCTTC.

A few counts support this clonotype. V gene TRBV5-1 combines with J gene TRBJ2-1; TRBD2 aligns across 9 bases. The V segment lost 4 bases and the J segment 3 bases; nucleotides outside the gene matches: 5. The CDR3 runs to 15 residues. Germline loops: CDR1 SGHRS, CDR2 YFSETQ. CDR3 nucleotide sequence: TGCGCCAGCAGCCCCACAGCGGGGGGCTACAATGAGCAGTTCTTC. Protein: CASSPTAGGYNEQFF.

V and J are TRBV9 and TRBJ2-5; D is perhaps TRBD1 or TRBD2 (6 bases each). Germline lookup yields CDR1 SGDLS and CDR2 YYNGEE. V was pared by 4 bases and J by 4 bases, with 23 bases between. The CDR3 runs 17 residues. In nucleotides, the CDR3 is TGTGCCAGCAGCCGACGATCGGGGGCTGGGGCTCGAGAGACCCAGTACTTC. This gives the protein CASSRRSGAGARETQYF. Full variable domain (remainder filled in from reference TRBV9 and TRBJ2-5): DSGVTQTPKHLITATGQRVTLRCSPRSGDLSVYWYQQSLDQGLQFLIQYYNGEERAKGNILERFSAQQFPDLHSELNLSSLELGDSALYFCASSRRSGAGARETQYFGPGTRLLVL.

This clonotype was picked up a small number of times. The V and J genes are TRBV7-9 and TRBJ2-2, with 8 bases identical to TRBD1. Germline loops: CDR1 SEHNR, CDR2 FQNEAQ (reference sequence). Unmatched junction bases numbered 7, after V lost 5 bases and J lost 5 bases. This CDR3 is 15 amino acids long. This CDR3 reads CASSLGQGLTGELFF. In DNA, the CDR3 is TGTGCCAGCAGCCTCGGACAGGGTTTGACCGGGGAGCTGTTTTTT.

The rearrangement uses TRBV7-6 and TRBJ2-7; D remains unclear. CDR1 and CDR2 from the germline V gene are SGHVS and FNYEAQ. With 5 bases removed from V and 4 bases from J, the gap between germline ends came to 12 bases. The CDR3 is 13 amino acids. CDR3 amino acids: CASSASWGYEQYF. DNA of the CDR3: TGTGCCAGCAGCGCATCGTGGGGTTACGAGCAGTACTTC.

This clonotype turned up a few times. The chain uses TRBV9 and TRBJ2-4; 9 bases align to TRBD1. Trimming removed 0 bases from V and 7 bases from J; junction bases left unmatched: 5. The CDR3 extends over 15 amino acids. Germline-derived CDR1 and CDR2 are SGDLS and YYNGEE. The chain's CDR3 is CASSVGAGQGNIQYF. DNA for the CDR3: TGTGCCAGCAGCGTAGGTGCCGGACAGGGGAACATTCAGTACTTC.

In its sample, this clonotype was seen a few times. V usage is TRBV7-9 and J usage is TRBJ2-7, with 7 bases identical to TRBD2. The V gene's germline CDR1 is SEHNR and CDR2 FQNEAQ (reference sequence). Trimming took 1 base from V and 3 from J; bases not matched to a gene: 6. The CDR3 is 15 amino acids. For the CDR3, the DNA is TGTGCCAGCAGCTTAGTCCTGCGGGGGAGCTACGAGCAGTACTTC. This translates into CASSLVLRGSYEQYF.

The chain combines TRBV7-2 with TRBJ2-7, with D tentatively TRBD2 (6 bases). The CDR3 has 15 amino acids. CDR1 SGHTA and CDR2 FQGNSA come from the germline V gene. V lost 3 bases and J lost 2, with 14 bases in between. The chain's CDR3 is CASSFAGTGAYEQYF. The CDR3 DNA follows: TGTGCCAGCAGCTTTGCCGGGACGGGGGCCTACGAGCAGTACTTC.

This clonotype has a handful of counts. The chain combines TRBV7-3 with TRBJ1-1, with 8 bases identical to TRBD1. Trimming at V came to 2 bases and at J to 3 bases, leaving 5 bases not matched to a gene. Germline CDR1 SGHTA, CDR2 FQGTGA. This CDR3 is 15 amino acids long. CDR3 sequence: CASSLEPGGYTEAFF. The CDR3 bases are TGTGCCAGCAGCTTAGAGCCAGGGGGCTACACTGAAGCTTTCTTT.

This clonotype was observed a few times. The chain recombines TRBV20-1 with TRBJ2-4; a weak D match, TRBD2 (5 bases). The CDR3 is 14 residues long. The germline gives CDR1 DFQATT, CDR2 SNEGSKA (reference sequence). V was trimmed by 5 bases and J by 5 bases, leaving 16 bases between them. CDR3 nucleotide sequence: TGCAGTGCTCGAAGAGGGATCGCGGAAAACATTCAGTACTTC. Translation: CSARRGIAENIQYF.

This chain joins TRBV4-3 and TRBJ2-3, with 7 bases fitting TRBD1. CDR3 length equals 16 residues. CDR1 and CDR2 (germline): LGHNA, YSLEER. The V segment lost 2 bases and the J segment 4 bases; nucleotides outside the gene matches: 9. The CDR3 DNA sequence: TGCGCCAGCAGCCAATCGGGCAGGGGGTCACCAGATACGCAGTATTTT. As protein: CASSQSGRGSPDTQYF.

This clonotype was recorded many times. The chain employs TRBV7-9 and TRBJ2-7; no clear D. The V gene's germline CDR1 is SEHNR and CDR2 FQNEAQ (reference sequence). The CDR3 runs to 12 residues. V gave up 5 bases and J gave up 11 bases, with 16 bases separating them. The CDR3 region is CASSLEKGFKYF. The DNA for the CDR3 is TGTGCCAGCAGCCTAGAGAAGGGTTTCAAGTACTTC.

This clonotype occurred many times. The CDR3 DNA follows: TGCAGTGCTAGAGTTTACTCCTACGAGCAGTACTTC. Translating it yields CSARVYSYEQYF. The chain couples TRBV20-1 to TRBJ2-7; D not certain. Trimming stripped 1 base from V and 0 bases from J, with 4 bases between. The CDR3 extends over 12 amino acids. The V gene's germline CDR1 is DFQATT and CDR2 SNEGSKA (reference sequence).

The chain joins TRBV27 to TRBJ1-2; possible D gene TRBD1, 6 bases. Germline CDR1 reads MNHEY; CDR2 reads SMNVEV (reference sequence). CDR3 length: 14 amino acids. V gave up 6 bases and J gave up 0 bases, with 11 bases separating them. The CDR3 region is CASRRAGANYGYTF. The DNA for the CDR3 is TGTGCCAGCAGACGAGCAGGGGCTAACTATGGCTACACCTTC.